The 12 T cell receptor beta chains below come from one sample, sequenced in a study of control samples from healthy donors and cancer patients. Clones were read by immunoSEQ multiplex PCR, and TCRdb kept only the in-frame ones, dropping some. The data contain about 92,000 clones, roughly four fifths of them singletons. Material: blood. These receptors were obtained from a woman aged 60-75 years in good health.

CDR3 sequence: CATSRARRNTEAFF. The CDR3 DNA reads TGTGCCACCAGCAGAGCACGGCGGAACACTGAAGCTTTCTTT. The chain recombines TRBV15 with TRBJ1-1; D remains ambiguous. Germline loops: CDR1 LNHNV, CDR2 YYDKDF (reference sequence). V dropped 1 base and J dropped 1 base, with 7 bases sitting between them. This CDR3 has 14 residues.

The chain recombines TRBV7-2 with TRBJ1-1; D gene unclear. The germline gives CDR1 SGHTA, CDR2 FQGNSA. Trimming removed 5 bases from V and 3 bases from J, with 22 bases in between. The CDR3 extends over 17 amino acids. The CDR3 region has the DNA TGTGCCAGCAGCCTTCCCCTAAATCTCGGGCGGGACACTGAAGCTTTCTTT. Residues: CASSLPLNLGRDTEAFF. Based on the CDR3 plus reference TRBV7-2 and TRBJ1-1, the full variable domain is GAGVSQSPSNKVTEKGKDVELRCDPISGHTALYWYRQSLGQGLEFLIYFQGNSAPDKSGLPSDRFSAERTGGSVSTLTIQRTQQEDSAVYLCASSLPLNLGRDTEAFFGQGTRLTVV.

The CDR3 sequence is CASSYTNADQPQHF. For the CDR3, the DNA is TGTGCCAGCAGTTACACAAACGCGGACCAGCCCCAGCATTTT. The rearrangement joins TRBV6-6 to TRBJ1-5; D gene uncertain. The CDR3 has 14 amino acids. Trimming shortened V by 2 bases and J by 7 bases, and 12 bases separated the two germline ends. Germline CDR1 is MNHNY and CDR2 is SVGAGI (reference sequence).

As for this clone: The junction departs from germline at one end; a sequencing error may be responsible. J is TRBJ1-5 and V is TRBV6-6; D unresolved. Germline assignment: CDR1 MNHNY and CDR2 SVGAGI (reference sequence). The CDR3 contains 15 residues. The CDR3 here is CASSPLSGSTQPQHF. The CDR3 DNA follows: TGTGCCAGCAGCCCCTTAAGTGGGAGCACTCAGCCCCAGCATTTT.

The gene calls are TRBV29-1 and TRBJ2-3; D not certain. V lost 4 bases to trimming and J lost 4 bases, with 9 bases between them. The CDR3 is 12 amino acids. The germline V gene encodes CDR1 SQVTM and CDR2 ANQGSEA. The CDR3 DNA is TGCAGCGTTGGGCAGCAGCCAGATACGCAGTATTTT. Its protein product is CSVGQQPDTQYF.

V is TRBV11-2 and J is TRBJ1-2; D perhaps matches TRBD1 (5 bases). V lost 2 bases to trimming and J lost 7 bases, with 8 bases between them. Germline assignment: CDR1 SGHAT and CDR2 FQNNGV. The CDR3 has 12 residues. This CDR3 reads CASSLNGGGYTF. The CDR3 coding sequence is TGTGCCAGCAGCTTAAACGGGGGTGGCTACACCTTC.

This clone was picked up a small number of times. The chain uses TRBV4-1 and TRBJ2-1, with D perhaps matching TRBD1 (7 bases). Germline V lookup: CDR1 MGHRA, CDR2 YSYEKL. V was pared by 6 bases and J by 4 bases, with 22 bases between. The CDR3 loop spans 17 amino acids. In nucleotides, the CDR3 is TGCGCCAGCAGTCAGACGACAGGGCTGGGGGGATACAATGAGCAGTTCTTC. This translates into CASSQTTGLGGYNEQFF.

V is TRBV4-3 and J is TRBJ2-2; the D is unclear. With 0 bases removed from V and 5 bases from J, the gap between germline ends came to 10 bases. This CDR3 comprises 15 residues. Germline CDR1 reads LGHNA; CDR2 reads YSLEER. This CDR3 reads CASSQDPQPTGELFF. The CDR3 bases are TGCGCCAGCAGCCAAGATCCACAGCCGACCGGGGAGCTGTTTTTT.

This chain joins TRBV11-3 and TRBJ2-3, with D possibly TRBD2 on 6 matching bases. Looked up from germline, CDR1 is SGHNT and CDR2 is YENEEA. The CDR3 extends over 17 amino acids. V was pared by 0 bases and J by 2 bases, with 15 bases between. The CDR3 DNA follows: TGTGCCAGCAGCTTAGAATCGGGAGTTACGCCCACAGATACGCAGTATTTT. It codes for CASSLESGVTPTDTQYF. Based on the CDR3 plus reference TRBV11-3 and TRBJ2-3, the full variable domain is EAGVVQSPRYKIIEKKQPVAFWCNPISGHNTLYWYLQNLGQGPELLIRYENEEAVDDSQLPKDRFSAERLKGVDSTLKIQPAELGDSAVYLCASSLESGVTPTDTQYFGPGTRLTVL.

This clone occurred a few times. J is TRBJ1-4 and V is TRBV6-5; D might be TRBD1 (5 bases). Germline V gene lookup returns CDR1 MNHEY and CDR2 SVGAGI. Trimming took off 6 bases at V and 3 bases at J, with 11 bases between the two ends. This CDR3 has 14 residues. The CDR3 reads CASSSGTANEKLFF. The CDR3 DNA sequence: TGTGCCAGCAGCTCCGGGACGGCTAATGAAAAACTGTTTTTT.

The chain joins TRBV10-2 to TRBJ1-2; D possibly corresponds to TRBD1 (5 bases). Trimming took off 2 bases at V and 4 bases at J, with 14 bases between the two ends. Germline loops: CDR1 WSHSY, CDR2 SAAADI. The CDR3 is 15 residues long. In DNA form, the CDR3 reads TGCGCCAGCAGTGAGAACAACCAAAGGGGCTATGGCTACACCTTC. Encoded protein: CASSENNQRGYGYTF.

The chain combines TRBV19 with TRBJ1-5; 7 positions agree with TRBD1. V shed 5 bases, J shed 5 bases, and the junction held 12 bases outside the gene matches. The CDR3 contains 16 residues. Germline V CDR1 and CDR2: LNHDA, SQIVND (reference sequence). The CDR3 protein is CASSSPHRGGDQPQHF. The DNA for the CDR3 is TGTGCCAGTAGTTCCCCCCACAGGGGCGGGGATCAGCCCCAGCATTTT.